This TCR beta chain was found in a study of cytomegalovirus exposure and HLA in healthy donors. Study overall: Per a later analysis, the 666 first-cohort and about 120 validation repertoires shared one platform. Study outcomes and limitations: Three CMV-associated chains proved CMV antigen-specific in vitro. Most TCR sequences were uncommon, yet certain public TCRs appeared in many donors.

The CDR3 covers 17 residues. Germline V gives CDR1 SEHNR, CDR2 FQNEAQ (reference sequence). V lost 1 base to trimming and J lost 5 bases, with 18 bases between them. For this clone: Its cognate antigen is unknown.

Libraries were prepared by immunoSEQ multiplex PCR; TCRdb keeps only in-frame clonotypes and omits some of them. The table includes some 150,000 clones, 85% to 90% detected once. Sequencing was performed on PBMCs. The sequence came from a woman aged 18-35 years in good health and CMV-seropositive. The chain employs TRBV7-9 and TRBJ2-1, with D tentatively TRBD2 (5 bases). The CDR3 region is CASSLGLASRSDNEQFF. CDR3 bases: TGTGCCAGCAGCTTAGGGTTGGCTAGCCGATCTGACAATGAGCAGTTCTTC.